This T cell receptor (beta chain) was retrieved from a study of blood T cell repertoires in COVID-19. Only in-frame clones appear in the TCRdb table, and some are missing; sequencing was by immunoSEQ multiplex PCR. The table includes 150,000 or so clones, roughly nine tenths detected once. The material sequenced was peripheral blood. The sequence was collected from an older woman with acute or convalescent COVID-19.

CDR3 loop: CASIQVLQRNSPLHF. The DNA for the CDR3 is TGTGCCAGCATACAGGTGCTCCAGAGGAATTCACCCCTCCACTTT. V is TRBV2 and J is TRBJ1-6, with D perhaps TRBD1 (5 bases). Deletions cut 7 bases from V and 7 bases from J, with 17 bases between. The CDR3 consists of 15 residues. Germline V gene lookup returns CDR1 SNHLY and CDR2 FYNNEI.